The 10 T cell receptor beta chains below were found in one sample sequenced in a study of monozygotic twins with inflammatory bowel disease. TCRdb reprocessed the 5' RACE reads, keeping one entry per CDR3 protein, no DNA. Its listing shows fewer than 200,000 distinct CDR3 sequences. Material for sequencing was blood. These receptors came from a human donor with ulcerative colitis or Crohn's disease, or a healthy co-twin of an affected twin (not recorded which).

V is TRBV29-1 and J is TRBJ2-1; TCRdb proposes TRBD2, but this gene call is untestable without DNA. Germline V lookup: CDR1 SQVTM, CDR2 ANQGSEA. The length of the CDR3 is 13 residues. The CDR3 protein is CSARLAGTKEQFF.

The V call is TRBV12-2, the J call TRBJ2-4. TRBV12-2 is a pseudogene locus. This CDR3 region has 13 residues. The CDR3 is CASPGVYKNIQYF.

The chain has TRBV7-2 and TRBJ2-5; the TCRdb D gene call, TRBD1, has no DNA to confirm it. The CDR3 spans 17 residues. Germline CDR1 is SGHTA and CDR2 is FQGNSA. Here the CDR3 reads CASSLEGGLLNQETQYF.

V usage is TRBV7-2 and J usage is TRBJ2-1; TCRdb lists TRBD1, though no DNA is available to test this call. Germline loops: CDR1 SGHTA, CDR2 FQGNSA. The CDR3 is made up of 11 amino acids. The CDR3 loop reads CASSFSREQFF.

The chain carries TRBV12-3 or TRBV12-4 and TRBJ2-2. This CDR3 region has 16 residues. The CDR3 reads CASSLSGFANTGELFF.

This sequence joins TRBV5-6 and TRBJ2-2. CDR3 size: 14 residues. Germline V gene data show CDR1 as SGHDT and CDR2 as YYEEEE. The CDR3 here is CASSLYAAFGELFF.

The chain has TRBV24-1 and TRBJ2-1; with no DNA, the TCRdb D assignment of TRBD2 cannot be verified. This CDR3 is 16 amino acids long. The germline V gene encodes CDR1 KGHDR and CDR2 SFDVKD. The CDR3: CATSDAGTSGRHEQFF.

V gene TRBV5-4 combines with J gene TRBJ2-5; TCRdb proposes TRBD1, but this gene call is untestable without DNA. The CDR3 is 14 amino acids. Germline CDR1 reads SGHNT; CDR2 reads YYREEE (reference sequence). This chain's CDR3 is CASSIRGNQETQYF. The full variable domain, with the rest looked up from reference TRBV5-4 and TRBJ2-5, is ETGVTQSPTHLIKTRGQQVTLRCSSQSGHNTVSWYQQALGQGPQFIFQYYREEENGRGNFPPRFSGLQFPNYSSELNVNALELDDSALYLCASSIRGNQETQYFGPGTRLLVL.

The chain links TRBV10-2 to TRBJ2-1; with no DNA, the TCRdb D assignment of TRBD2 cannot be verified. The CDR3 length is 17 residues. Germline assignment: CDR1 WSHSY and CDR2 SAAADI. The CDR3 sequence is CASSEWTSGRTFNEQFF.

The rearrangement links TRBV11-1 to TRBJ1-1; the TCRdb D gene call, TRBD1, has no DNA to confirm it. Germline V gives CDR1 SGHAT, CDR2 FQDESV (reference sequence). There are 14 residues in the CDR3. CDR3 in amino acids: CASSLSPTADEAFF.